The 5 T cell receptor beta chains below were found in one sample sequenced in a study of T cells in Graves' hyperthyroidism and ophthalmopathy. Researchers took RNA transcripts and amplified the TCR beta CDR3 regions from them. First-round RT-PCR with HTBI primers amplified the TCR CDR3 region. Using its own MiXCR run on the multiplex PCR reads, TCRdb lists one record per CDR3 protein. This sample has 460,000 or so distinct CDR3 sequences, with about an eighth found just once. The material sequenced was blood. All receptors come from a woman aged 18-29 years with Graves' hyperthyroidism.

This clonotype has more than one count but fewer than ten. This chain's CDR3 is CASSPRGEVSNQPQHF. CDR3 sequence (DNA): TGTGCCAGCAGCCCCCGGGGGGAGGTTAGCAATCAGCCCCAGCATTTT. The V gene is TRBV7-2, the J gene TRBJ1-5, with D maybe TRBD1 (5 bases). This CDR3 is 16 amino acids long. Per the germline V gene, CDR1 is SGHTA and CDR2 is FQGNSA. V was shortened by 5 bases and J by 0 bases, with 14 bases between the two germline ends. The whole variable domain, remainder taken from reference TRBV7-2 and TRBJ1-5, is GAGVSQSPSNKVTEKGKDVELRCDPISGHTALYWYRQSLGQGLEFLIYFQGNSAPDKSGLPSDRFSAERTGGSVSTLTIQRTQQEDSAVYLCASSPRGEVSNQPQHFGDGTRLSIL.

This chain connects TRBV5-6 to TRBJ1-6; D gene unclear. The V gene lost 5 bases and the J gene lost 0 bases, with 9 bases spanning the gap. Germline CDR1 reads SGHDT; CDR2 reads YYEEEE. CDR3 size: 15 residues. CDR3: CASSSRASYNSPLHF. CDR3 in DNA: TGTGCCAGCAGTTCTCGAGCCTCCTATAATTCACCCCTCCACTTT.

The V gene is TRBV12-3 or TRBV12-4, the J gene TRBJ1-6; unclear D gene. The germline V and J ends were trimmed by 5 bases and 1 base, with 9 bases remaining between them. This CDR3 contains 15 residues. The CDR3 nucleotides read TGTGCCAGCAGTCCCTGGAGGTCCTATAATTCACCCCTCCACTTT. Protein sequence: CASSPWRSYNSPLHF.

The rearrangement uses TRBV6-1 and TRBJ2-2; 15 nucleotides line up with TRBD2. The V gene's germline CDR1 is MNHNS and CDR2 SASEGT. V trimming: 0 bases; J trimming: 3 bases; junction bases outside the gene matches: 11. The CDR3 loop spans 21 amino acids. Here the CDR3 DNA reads TGTGCCAGCAGTGAAGCGCACGGGGGACTAGCGGGAGGAGTTGACACCGGGGAGCTGTTTTTT. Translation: CASSEAHGGLAGGVDTGELFF.

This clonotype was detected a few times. In DNA form, the CDR3 reads TGCAGTGCAGGGACAGGATTATATGGCTACACCTTC. Translating it yields CSAGTGLYGYTF. This chain links TRBV20-1 with TRBJ1-2, with 8 bases identical to TRBD1. The trim removed 6 bases at V and 5 bases at J, leaving 5 bases unmatched. Germline lookup yields CDR1 DFQATT and CDR2 SNEGSKA (reference sequence). The length of the CDR3 is 12 residues.